This is a list of T cell receptor beta chains from one sample in a study of metastatic and nonmetastatic thyroid tumors. TCRdb ran MiXCR on the PCR reads. Of about 20,000 clones listed, approximately 24% are singletons. Material: tumor tissue. These receptors were taken from a female donor with papillary thyroid cancer or a benign thyroid nodule (not recorded which). Some clones in this sample may be carry-over from other donors' samples. Each CDR3 is given with its conserved first and last residue. The D gene is left open where the match is weak. Size is omitted from some rows. Given values are once, few, many or a class for expanded clones.

v_call	clone_size	j_call	d_call	cdr3_nt	cdr3_aa
TRBV6-1	medium-sized	TRBJ2-2	TRBD1	TGTGCCAGCAGTACAGGGACAGGGGGTCGAACCGGGGAGCTGTTTTTT	CASSTGTGGRTGELFF
TRBV6-1	NA	TRBJ1-5	NA	TGTGCCAGCAGCACACCCCCCGGGGGCAATCAGCCCCAGCATTTT	CASSTPPGGNQPQHF
TRBV20-1	NA	TRBJ2-3	TRBD2	TGCAGTGCTACACCGACTAGCGGGAGAGGTATGGATACGCAGTATTTT	CSATPTSGRGMDTQYF
TRBV20-1	many	TRBJ1-5	TRBD1	TGCAGTGCTCAAACCGGGACAGGGTCAAAGTGGCAGCCCCAGCATTTT	CSAQTGTGSKWQPQHF
TRBV11-1	NA	TRBJ2-7	NA	TGTGCCAGCAGCTTAGAGGGGTACGGGTACGAGCAGTACTTC	CASSLEGYGYEQYF
TRBV3-1	many	TRBJ2-7	TRBD2	TGTGCCAGCAGCCGGACTAGCGGTTCCTACGAGCAGTACTTC	CASSRTSGSYEQYF
TRBV25-1	many	TRBJ1-1	NA	TGTGCCAGCAGTGACAGGGTCAGCGAAGCTTTCTTT	CASSDRVSEAFF
TRBV20-1	many	TRBJ2-7	TRBD1	TGCAGTGCTAGGGACAGGGGGTTGTCCTACGAGCAGTACTTC	CSARDRGLSYEQYF
TRBV30	NA	TRBJ1-6	NA	TGTGCCTGGAACCAAGGGTTCGGTTCACCCCTCCACTTT	CAWNQGFGSPLHF
TRBV20-1	medium-sized	TRBJ1-2	TRBD1	TGCAGTGCTAGAGATACTGGGACAGCTATCTCCTATGGCTACACCTTC	CSARDTGTAISYGYTF
TRBV12-3/TRBV12-4	medium-sized	TRBJ2-7	NA	TGTGCCAGCAGTCCCCCCGGCGCCTACGAGCAGTACTTC	CASSPPGAYEQYF
TRBV7-2	NA	TRBJ1-3	TRBD1	TGTGCCAGCAGCTTAGCGCAAGGCAGTCCTGACAGGGTTGGAAACACCATATATTTT	CASSLAQGSPDRVGNTIYF
TRBV28	many	TRBJ1-4	NA	TGTGCCAGCAGTTTACGGCAGGGGACTGAAAAACTGTTTTTT	CASSLRQGTEKLFF
TRBV7-2	many	TRBJ2-1	NA	TGTGCCAGCAGCCCGCTAGAGGGGTTCTATGAGCAGTTCTTC	CASSPLEGFYEQFF
TRBV20-1	NA	TRBJ1-6	NA	TGCAGTGCTAGATTGGGGGATTCACCCCTCCACTTT	CSARLGDSPLHF
TRBV6-5	NA	TRBJ2-1	TRBD2	TGTGCCAGCAGTTACCATCGGACTAGCGGGAGGGCCAATGAGCAGTTCTTC	CASSYHRTSGRANEQFF
TRBV19	many	TRBJ2-2	NA	TGTGCCAGCAGCTCCCTACTCGGGGGTTGGGGGGAGCTGTTTTTT	CASSSLLGGWGELFF
TRBV28	medium-sized	TRBJ1-2	TRBD1	TGTGCCAGCAGATTTAACAGGGGATATAACTATGGCTACACCTTC	CASRFNRGYNYGYTF
TRBV6-1	medium-sized	TRBJ1-1	TRBD1	TGTGCCAGCAGTGGAGCCGGACAGGGGGCTATTCGAGGCACTGAAGCTTTCTTT	CASSGAGQGAIRGTEAFF
TRBV29-1	many	TRBJ2-3	NA	TGCAGCGTTGGAAAAGGGGGCACAGATACGCAGTATTTT	CSVGKGGTDTQYF
TRBV12-3/TRBV12-4	many	TRBJ2-5	NA	TGTGCCAGCAGTGGGCACCGGGAGACCCAGTACTTC	CASSGHRETQYF
TRBV6-1	medium-sized	TRBJ1-1	NA	TGTGCCAGCCCCTACAGCCTAGCGAACACTGAAGCTTTCTTT	CASPYSLANTEAFF
TRBV27	many	TRBJ2-7	NA	TGTGCCAGCAGTGCTCAGGTAGGAGGGGTTTACGAGCAGTACTTC	CASSAQVGGVYEQYF
TRBV28	NA	TRBJ2-7	TRBD2	TGTGCCAGAAGTTCCCTGGGGGGGGGGAGGGACTACGAGCAGTACTTC	CARSSLGGGRDYEQYF
TRBV9	NA	TRBJ2-3	NA	TGTGCCAGCAGCGTAGGAAGCTGGAGGGCCCAAGATACGCAGTATTTT	CASSVGSWRAQDTQYF
TRBV28	few	TRBJ1-5	NA	TGTGCCAGCAGTTTATCAAACAGTTTCAATCAGCCACAGCATTTT	CASSLSNSFNQPQHF
TRBV6-5	few	TRBJ2-5	TRBD1	TGTGCCAGCAGTTTTTGGCAGGGGGCGAAAGAGACCCAGTACTTC	CASSFWQGAKETQYF